This T cell receptor (beta chain) originates from a study of tissue T cells after allogeneic stem cell transplantation. The data were produced by immunoSEQ multiplex PCR, yet TCRdb's version contains in-frame clones alone and is incomplete. Of around 2,800 clones listed, approximately 60% were seen once; the top ten hold approximately 14%. From germline, CDR1 is LNHDA and CDR2 SQIVND (reference sequence). This CDR3 comprises 12 residues. V shed 7 bases and J shed 7 bases, with 13 bases lying between them. Adult allogeneic hematopoietic cell transplant recipients with steroid-refractory graft-versus-host disease were prospectively enrolled for research autopsy.

The sample here was descending colon tissue, taken at autopsy. The clonotype comes from an older male patient with steroid-refractory graft-versus-host disease after an allogeneic stem cell transplant. Some of these T cells may belong to the graft donor. The chain is built from TRBV19 and TRBJ1-1; D remains unclear. The CDR3 DNA is TGTGCCAGTACTAGCCAAACCGTTGAAGCTTTCTTT. Its translation is CASTSQTVEAFF.